This T cell receptor (beta chain) was obtained from a study of cytomegalovirus exposure and HLA in healthy donors. Points from the study as a whole: A later analysis reportedly found fewer N-insertions in an Asian-associated ancestry cluster than the approximately 730-donor mean. Common viral pathogens seemed to be connected with several of the most significant clusters, according to a later analysis. Cytomegalovirus association was listed for about 160 TCR beta chains. In vitro checks showed that a few CMV-associated chains really do target CMV antigens.

Points on this clone: The antigen is unknown.

PCR employed 60 Vbeta and 13 Jbeta primers. Here immunoSEQ multiplex PCR was the method, and the copy in TCRdb shows in-frame clones only, minus some. The repertoire consists of 150,000 or so clones, with about 75% occurring once and the leading ten covering about 11%. The sequencing input was PBMCs. This TCR was sampled from a man between 18 and 29 years old in good health and CMV-seropositive.

CDR3 protein: CASSFGVVIPGYEQYF. The CDR3 DNA sequence: TGTGCCAGCAGTTTCGGTGTCGTGATACCCGGTTACGAGCAGTACTTC. The V call is TRBV7-8, the J call TRBJ2-7; D is uncertain. CDR1 and CDR2 from the germline V gene are SGHVS and FQNEAQ. Deletions cut 6 bases from V and 4 bases from J, with 22 bases between. There are 16 residues in the CDR3.